The T cell receptor (beta chain) under discussion was sequenced for a study of T cells in Graves' hyperthyroidism and ophthalmopathy. Study at large: Peripheral blood was acquired at first diagnosis, ahead of any therapy whatsoever.

The junction had 8 bases not matched to a gene; V was cut back by 7 bases and J by 7 bases. CDR3 length: 13 residues. This clonotype has a count of ten or more. Amplified regions were TCR beta CDR3 sequences from RNA transcripts. TCR CDR3 regions were first amplified by RT-PCR with HTBI primers. TCRdb reprocessed the multiplex PCR reads with MiXCR, giving one entry per CDR3 protein. Among about half a million distinct CDR3 sequences, roughly a quarter were seen once, and the ten largest hold around 11%. The chain couples TRBV12-3 or TRBV12-4 to TRBJ1-2, with 8 bases that match TRBD1. Material for sequencing was blood. The clonotype originates from a woman in her twenties or thirties with Graves' ophthalmopathy. The CDR3 sequence: CASTMDRVFGYTF. DNA for the CDR3: TGTGCCAGCACCATGGACAGGGTGTTTGGCTACACCTTC.